The rows below give T cell receptor beta chains drawn from one sample of a study of technical replicates of blood from several donors. Assay used: immunoSEQ multiplex PCR; TCRdb lists only in-frame clones, some missing. The data contain approximately 80,000 clones, roughly 90% of them singletons. The sequenced sample consisted of T cells isolated from PBMCs. These receptors originate from a human donor in good health. Both conserved end residues are part of each CDR3. D genes are given only for firm matches. Expanded clones are given a class, and other clones once, few, many or no size at all.

J,size,D,V,CDR3,DNA
TRBJ2-7,NA,TRBD1,TRBV11-3,CASSFGTGSYEQYF,TGTGCCAGCAGCTTCGGGACAGGGTCCTACGAGCAGTACTTC
TRBJ1-1,NA,NA,TRBV19,CASSYRLMDTEAFF,TGTGCCAGTAGTTACAGGCTCATGGACACTGAAGCTTTCTTT
TRBJ1-5,NA,NA,TRBV4-1,CASSQDPSGGYSNQPQHF,TGCGCCAGCAGCCAAGATCCCAGCGGGGGGTATAGCAATCAGCCCCAGCATTTT
TRBJ2-5,NA,NA,TRBV7-9,CASSPQGGQETQYF,TGTGCCAGCAGCCCGCAGGGAGGCCAAGAGACCCAGTACTTC
TRBJ2-7,NA,TRBD2,TRBV19,CASSTGLLPEYF,TGTGCCAGTAGTACGGGACTACTACCTGAGTACTTC
TRBJ1-2,NA,TRBD1,TRBV5-1,CASSPGQGVFGMGYTF,TGCGCCAGCAGCCCCGGACAGGGAGTATTCGGAATGGGCTACACCTTC
TRBJ2-2,NA,NA,TRBV7-9,CASSSHTGELFF,TGTGCCAGCAGCAGCCACACCGGGGAGCTGTTTTTT
TRBJ1-1,NA,TRBD1,TRBV6-5,CASSPQGQPNTEAFF,TGTGCCAGCAGCCCCCAGGGACAGCCGAACACTGAAGCTTTCTTT
TRBJ1-1,NA,NA,TRBV5-4,CAGWEQGNTEAFF,TGTGCAGGTTGGGAACAGGGGAACACTGAAGCTTTCTTT
TRBJ2-7,NA,TRBD2,TRBV5-1,CASSAAPGLSSSYEQYF,TGCGCCAGCAGCGCTGCCCCGGGACTAAGTTCCTCCTACGAGCAGTACTTC
TRBJ1-2,few,NA,TRBV11-2,CASEEWYGYTF,TGTGCCAGCGAAGAGTGGTATGGCTACACCTTC
TRBJ2-7,NA,TRBD2,TRBV28,CASILAGGDEQYF,TGTGCCAGTATCTTAGCGGGAGGGGACGAGCAGTACTTC
TRBJ1-2,NA,NA,TRBV7-2,CASSLEAGFPAGYTF,TGTGCCAGCAGCTTAGAGGCGGGGTTTCCCGCGGGCTACACCTTC
TRBJ2-7,NA,TRBD2,TRBV18,CASSPGTTFEQYF,TGTGCCAGCTCACCCGGGACTACTTTCGAGCAGTACTTC
TRBJ2-1,NA,TRBD2,TRBV16,CASSQGTSGSYNEQFF,TGTGCCAGCAGCCAAGGGACTAGCGGCTCCTACAATGAGCAGTTCTTC
TRBJ2-7,NA,TRBD1,TRBV5-6,CASSLTTGSNSYEQYF,TGTGCCAGCAGCCTTACGACAGGGAGCAACTCCTACGAGCAGTACTTC
TRBJ1-2,once,NA,TRBV16,CASSQLQGSYGYTF,TGTGCCAGCAGCCAACTACAGGGCTCCTATGGCTACACCTTC
TRBJ2-7,NA,TRBD1,TRBV6-1,CASSTRTGLTYEQYF,TGTGCCAGCAGTACCCGGACAGGGCTCACCTACGAGCAGTACTTC
TRBJ1-6,NA,TRBD1,TRBV15,CATSRESPWDRGRGNSPLHF,TGTGCCACCAGCAGAGAGTCGCCTTGGGACAGGGGCCGCGGGAATTCACCCCTCCACTTT
TRBJ2-7,NA,NA,TRBV7-2,CASSLVSYYYEQYF,TGTGCCAGCAGCTTAGTTTCCTACTACTACGAGCAGTACTTC
TRBJ2-7,NA,TRBD2,TRBV6-1,CASSQGAGAFYEQYF,TGTGCCAGCAGCCAAGGGGCGGGAGCCTTCTACGAGCAGTACTTC
TRBJ1-1,NA,NA,TRBV4-1,CASSQEFLGNTEAFF,TGCGCCAGCAGCCAGGAGTTCCTAGGGAACACTGAAGCTTTCTTT
TRBJ1-1,NA,TRBD1,TRBV5-1,CASSTGGLNTEAFF,TGCGCCAGCAGCACAGGGGGATTAAACACTGAAGCTTTCTTT
TRBJ1-5,NA,NA,TRBV7-2,CASSLAPTDHQPQHF,TGTGCCAGCAGCTTAGCGCCGACAGACCATCAGCCCCAGCATTTT
TRBJ2-7,once,TRBD1,TRBV7-7,CASSLHEGRDGTGVYEQYF,TGTGCCAGCAGCTTACATGAAGGAAGGGATGGGACAGGGGTCTACGAGCAGTACTTC
TRBJ2-2,NA,TRBD2,TRBV25-1,CASSEFRGGTGELFF,TGTGCCAGCAGTGAATTCCGCGGGGGGACCGGGGAGCTGTTTTTT
TRBJ2-1,NA,TRBD2,TRBV4-1,CASSQEGGTSGYNEQFF,TGCGCCAGCAGCCAAGAAGGGGGGACTAGCGGATACAATGAGCAGTTCTTC
TRBJ2-1,NA,NA,TRBV19,CASSKAESSYNEQFF,TGTGCCAGTAGTAAAGCGGAGAGCTCCTACAATGAGCAGTTCTTC